This TCR beta chain appears in the sequencing data of a study of cytomegalovirus exposure and HLA in healthy donors. Primers included in the PCR were 60 Vbeta and 13 Jbeta primers. The table came from immunoSEQ multiplex PCR; TCRdb's copy has only in-frame clones and leaves some out. The sample has some 170,000 clones, about 10% seen once. Study conclusions and caveats: When analyzed later, a missense DCLRE1C variant was found to be linked to TCR beta V- and J-gene trimming.

This clone was seen more than once but under ten times. The antigen remains undetermined. Trimming stripped 5 bases from V and 5 bases from J, with 16 bases between. CDR3 size: 14 residues. Germline V gene lookup returns CDR1 SGHRS and CDR2 YFSETQ. This chain connects TRBV5-1 to TRBJ2-5; a weak D match, TRBD1 (5 bases). This TCR derives from a young woman in good health and CMV-seropositive. The sample consisted of PBMCs. CDR3 sequence (DNA): TGCGCCAGCAGTCCCGATAGGGGCGCTGAGACCCAGTACTTC. The encoded protein is CASSPDRGAETQYF.